These 10 T cell receptor beta chains came from one sample sequenced in a study of response to subunit inactivated influenza vaccine. TCRdb processed the RT-PCR reads anew with MiXCR; each CDR3 protein has one entry. The sample shows some 850,000 distinct CDR3 sequences, roughly 20% of them seen only once. The sample was PBMCs from blood, taken more than 4 days after vaccination. The source of these receptors is a man between 45 and 60 years old who received an inactivated influenza vaccine.

V is TRBV12-3 or TRBV12-4 and J is TRBJ2-1; D is tentatively TRBD1 or TRBD2 (5 bases each). V was trimmed by 5 bases and J by 9 bases, leaving 23 bases between them. The CDR3 consists of 16 residues. The CDR3 nucleotides are TGTGCCAGCAGTGGAAACCCCGGGACCCCGAGCAGTGAGCAGTTCTTC. This sequence encodes CASSGNPGTPSSEQFF.

The genes are TRBV5-1 and TRBJ2-5; D is possibly TRBD1 (6 bases). The germline CDR1 and CDR2 sequences are SGHRS and YFSETQ. V dropped 5 bases and J dropped 3 bases, with 11 bases sitting between them. The CDR3 loop spans 13 amino acids. Here the CDR3 DNA reads TGCGCCAGCAGACAGGGCGATGAAGAGACCCAGTACTTC. It codes for CASRQGDEETQYF.

The rearrangement joins TRBV4-2 to TRBJ1-6; D unresolved. The CDR3 is made up of 14 amino acids. The V and J ends lost 0 bases and 7 bases respectively, with 7 bases between them. The germline gives CDR1 LGHNA, CDR2 YNFKEQ. The CDR3 reads CASSQENRNSPLHF. The CDR3, as DNA: TGTGCCAGCAGCCAAGAGAACCGAAATTCACCCCTCCACTTT.

This clonotype was detected only a few times. This sequence joins TRBV20-1 and TRBJ2-3, with 9 bases that match TRBD2. Unmatched junction bases numbered 7, after V lost 5 bases and J lost 4 bases. Germline V lookup: CDR1 DFQATT, CDR2 SNEGSKA (reference sequence). The CDR3 is made up of 14 amino acids. CDR3 DNA: TGCAGTGCTTTAGCGGGAGCGGCATCAGATACGCAGTATTTT. Its translation is CSALAGAASDTQYF.

CDR3 protein: CASSLQGLNNQPQHF. The CDR3 DNA reads as TGTGCCAGCAGCTTACAGGGCCTCAATAATCAGCCCCAGCATTTT. The chain links TRBV7-2 to TRBJ1-5; tentatively, D is TRBD1 (5 bases). Per the germline V gene, CDR1 is SGHTA and CDR2 is FQGNSA. Trimming removed 2 bases from V and 4 bases from J, with 12 bases in between. This CDR3 is 15 amino acids long.

The rearrangement links TRBV21-1 to TRBJ2-6; the listed D gene, TRBD1, was not tested against the DNA. TRBV21-1 is noted as a pseudogene. The CDR3 has 22 amino acids. The CDR3 here is CASSSHSRTGDLNYSGANVLTF. The CDR3 coding sequence is TGTGCCAGCAGCTCCCACTCCCGGACAGGGGATCTTAACTACTCTGGGGCCAACGTCCTGACTTTC.

This chain connects TRBV7-2 to TRBJ2-2; D possibly corresponds to TRBD1 (5 bases). Germline assignment: CDR1 SGHTA and CDR2 FQGNSA. V was cut by 1 base and J by 8 bases, with 11 bases left in between. The CDR3 loop spans 14 amino acids. The CDR3 region has the DNA TGTGCCAGCAGCTTAGGGACACCCCGGGGGGAGCTGTTTTTT. This codes for CASSLGTPRGELFF.

This clonotype was counted a few times. CDR3 DNA sequence: TGTGCCAGCAGCCAAGCAAGGACAGGGGGCGATGGCTACACCTTC. Its protein product is CASSQARTGGDGYTF. J is TRBJ1-2 and V is TRBV3-1; 11 bases match TRBD1. CDR3 size: 15 residues. The ends lost 1 base at V and 6 bases at J; junction bases unmatched: 4. Germline V gene data show CDR1 as LGHDT and CDR2 as YNNKEL (reference sequence).

The table lists this clonotype with a few counts. The CDR3 spells CASSLWDSMNTEAFF. CDR3 DNA: TGTGCCAGCAGTCTGTGGGACAGCATGAACACTGAAGCTTTCTTT. This chain connects TRBV12-3 or TRBV12-4 to TRBJ1-1, with 7 bases aligning to TRBD1. The CDR3 has 15 amino acids. J lost 0 bases, V lost 5 bases, and 6 bases had no gene match.

The CDR3 region is CASSEQEPSYNEQFF. The CDR3 DNA is TGTGCCAGCAGTGAACAGGAACCATCATACAATGAGCAGTTCTTC. The chain uses TRBV6-1 and TRBJ2-1; D gene ambiguous. V was trimmed by 2 bases and J by 4 bases, leaving 12 bases between them. Germline assignment: CDR1 MNHNS and CDR2 SASEGT. CDR3 length: 15 amino acids.